The rows below give T cell receptor beta chains drawn from one sample of a study of T-cell memory formation after mild COVID-19. Each CDR3 protein gets one entry after TCRdb re-called the 5' RACE reads with MiXCR. This sample has around 200,000 distinct CDR3 sequences, with 18% found just once. The sequenced material came from PBMCs or a T cell subset sorted from them (not recorded which). These receptors came from a man between 18 and 29 years old who had mild COVID-19 (a few samples of this study predate the infection). Cell type and time point are not known. CDR3s include the opening cysteine and the closing phenylalanine or tryptophan. A D gene is named only where the DNA matches it firmly. Clone size appears in some rows only: once, few, many, or a class for an expanded clone.

j_call: TRBJ1-1; d_call: .; v_call: TRBV12-3/TRBV12-4; cdr3_length: 13; clone_size: few; cdr3_aa: CASSFNANTEAFF; cdr3_nt: TGTGCCAGCAGTTTTAATGCTAACACTGAAGCTTTCTTT
j_call: TRBJ2-3; d_call: TRBD2; v_call: TRBV5-1; cdr3_length: 18; clone_size: .; cdr3_aa: CASSLAASGGTYTDTQYF; cdr3_nt: TGCGCCAGCAGCTTGGCGGCTAGCGGGGGGACCTACACAGATACGCAGTATTTT
j_call: TRBJ2-7; d_call: TRBD2; v_call: TRBV5-1; cdr3_length: 15; clone_size: few; cdr3_aa: CASSSWTSGAYEQYF; cdr3_nt: TGCGCCAGCAGTTCCTGGACTAGCGGGGCCTACGAGCAGTACTTC
j_call: TRBJ2-1; d_call: TRBD2; v_call: TRBV20-1; cdr3_length: 15; clone_size: many; cdr3_aa: CSARERTSPYNEQFF; cdr3_nt: TGCAGTGCTAGAGAAAGGACTAGCCCCTACAATGAGCAGTTCTTC
j_call: TRBJ2-5; d_call: .; v_call: TRBV15; cdr3_length: 15; clone_size: once; cdr3_aa: CATSRDRQGQETQYF; cdr3_nt: TGTGCCACCAGCAGAGATCGCCAGGGACAAGAGACCCAGTACTTC
j_call: TRBJ2-2; d_call: TRBD1; v_call: TRBV6-7; cdr3_length: 17; clone_size: many; cdr3_aa: CASSATSGTENTGELFF; cdr3_nt: TGTGCCAGCAGCGCCACCTCCGGGACAGAGAACACCGGGGAGCTGTTTTTT
j_call: TRBJ1-2; d_call: .; v_call: TRBV18; cdr3_length: 14; clone_size: .; cdr3_aa: CASSPSDSYYGYTF; cdr3_nt: TGTGCCAGCTCACCGTCTGACAGCTACTATGGCTACACCTTC
j_call: TRBJ1-4; d_call: .; v_call: TRBV12-3/TRBV12-4; cdr3_length: 14; clone_size: once; cdr3_aa: CASSLRGRREKLFF; cdr3_nt: TGTGCCAGCAGTTTAAGGGGCCGACGGGAAAAACTGTTTTTT
j_call: TRBJ2-5; d_call: .; v_call: TRBV5-1; cdr3_length: 15; clone_size: .; cdr3_aa: CASSFGGAGQETQYF; cdr3_nt: TGCGCCAGCAGCTTTGGGGGGGCCGGTCAAGAGACCCAGTACTTC
j_call: TRBJ1-2; d_call: .; v_call: TRBV12-3/TRBV12-4; cdr3_length: 15; clone_size: .; cdr3_aa: CASSLTQQSGDGYTF; cdr3_nt: TGTGCCAGCAGTTTAACGCAGCAGTCAGGGGATGGCTACACCTTC
j_call: TRBJ2-3; d_call: .; v_call: TRBV4-3; cdr3_length: 16; clone_size: .; cdr3_aa: CASSPSWGASADTQYF; cdr3_nt: TGCGCCAGCAGCCCGTCCTGGGGGGCGAGCGCAGATACGCAGTATTTT
j_call: TRBJ2-3; d_call: .; v_call: TRBV7-2; cdr3_length: 15; clone_size: .; cdr3_aa: CASNPAGSGTDTQYF; cdr3_nt: TGTGCCAGCAACCCGGCGGGTTCTGGCACAGATACGCAGTATTTT
j_call: TRBJ1-6; d_call: .; v_call: TRBV9; cdr3_length: 13; clone_size: few; cdr3_aa: CASSVSGSSPLHF; cdr3_nt: TGTGCCAGCAGCGTATCGGGGTCTTCACCCCTCCACTTT
j_call: TRBJ2-7; d_call: TRBD2; v_call: TRBV5-1; cdr3_length: 15; clone_size: .; cdr3_aa: CASSPSGGGTYEQYF; cdr3_nt: TGCGCCAGCAGCCCTAGCGGGGGGGGAACCTACGAGCAGTACTTC
j_call: TRBJ2-3; d_call: .; v_call: TRBV12-3/TRBV12-4; cdr3_length: 14; clone_size: .; cdr3_aa: CASSARSGPDTQYF; cdr3_nt: TGTGCCAGCAGCGCCAGGTCCGGGCCAGATACGCAGTATTTT
j_call: TRBJ1-5; d_call: .; v_call: TRBV7-2; cdr3_length: 15; clone_size: .; cdr3_aa: CASSFGGTILKPQHF; cdr3_nt: TGTGCCAGCAGCTTTGGGGGGACGATATTAAAGCCCCAGCATTTT
j_call: TRBJ2-3; d_call: .; v_call: TRBV7-2; cdr3_length: 13; clone_size: many; cdr3_aa: CASSLASLDTQYF; cdr3_nt: TGTGCCAGCAGCTTAGCTAGCTTAGATACGCAGTATTTT
j_call: TRBJ2-5; d_call: TRBD2; v_call: TRBV5-1; cdr3_length: 16; clone_size: .; cdr3_aa: CASSALAGGIQETQYF; cdr3_nt: TGCGCCAGCAGCGCATTAGCGGGGGGAATCCAAGAGACCCAGTACTTC
j_call: TRBJ2-6; d_call: .; v_call: TRBV7-2; cdr3_length: 18; clone_size: once; cdr3_aa: CASSTQWFVASGANVLTF; cdr3_nt: TGTGCCAGCAGCACCCAGTGGTTTGTCGCGTCTGGGGCCAACGTCCTGACTTTC
j_call: TRBJ2-1; d_call: .; v_call: TRBV24-1; cdr3_length: 13; clone_size: few; cdr3_aa: CATSALNNPEQFF; cdr3_nt: TGTGCCACCAGTGCTCTGAATAACCCTGAGCAGTTCTTC
j_call: TRBJ2-6; d_call: TRBD1; v_call: TRBV6-5; cdr3_length: 16; clone_size: .; cdr3_aa: CASKRTGGSGANVLTF; cdr3_nt: TGTGCCAGCAAGCGGACAGGAGGCTCTGGGGCCAACGTCCTGACTTTC
j_call: TRBJ2-4; d_call: TRBD1; v_call: TRBV20-1; cdr3_length: 11; clone_size: few; cdr3_aa: CSAFGQGDQYF; cdr3_nt: TGCAGTGCATTTGGACAGGGCGATCAGTACTTC
j_call: TRBJ2-1; d_call: TRBD2; v_call: TRBV6-5; cdr3_length: 14; clone_size: few; cdr3_aa: CASSRTRRYNEQFF; cdr3_nt: TGTGCCAGCAGTCGGACTAGAAGATACAATGAGCAGTTCTTC
j_call: TRBJ2-4; d_call: .; v_call: TRBV4-1; cdr3_length: 16; clone_size: few; cdr3_aa: CASSQVRGSAKNIQYF; cdr3_nt: TGCGCCAGCAGCCAAGTCCGGGGTTCCGCCAAAAACATTCAGTACTTC
j_call: TRBJ2-3; d_call: TRBD1; v_call: TRBV28; cdr3_length: 15; clone_size: .; cdr3_aa: CASSLPGQDTDTQYF; cdr3_nt: TGTGCCAGCAGTTTACCTGGACAGGACACAGATACGCAGTATTTT
j_call: TRBJ2-3; d_call: TRBD2; v_call: TRBV11-2; cdr3_length: 16; clone_size: many; cdr3_aa: CASSQTSGGVTDTQYF; cdr3_nt: TGTGCCAGCAGCCAGACTAGCGGGGGGGTCACAGATACGCAGTATTTT